A single sample is the source of the 31 T cell receptor beta chains below, sequenced in a study of identical twins. TCRdb fed the 5' RACE reads into MiXCR, producing one record per CDR3 protein. Found here are roughly 230,000 distinct CDR3 sequences, approximately 8.3% of them singletons; the top ten hold 3% to 3.5%. Separately, the same data were catalogued under a study of yellow fever vaccine responses in identical twins.

Input material: CD8+ T cells sorted from blood. Receptors were obtained from a woman aged 18-35 years in good health.

V gene TRBV27 combines with J gene TRBJ2-3; D gene ambiguous. Germline CDR1 reads MNHEY; CDR2 reads SMNVEV (reference sequence). The CDR3 loop spans 12 amino acids. V lost 8 bases, J lost 0 bases, and 6 bases lay in between. The CDR3 DNA reads TGTGCCAGCGGCTATAGCACAGATACGCAGTATTTT. Its protein product is CASGYSTDTQYF.

This clonotype was counted many times. The DNA of the CDR3 is TGTGCCAGCAGTCCTACTATCATGAACACTGAAGCTTTCTTT. It specifies CASSPTIMNTEAFF. J is TRBJ1-1 and V is TRBV12-3 or TRBV12-4; D is ambiguous. The length of the CDR3 is 14 residues. Trimming took off 5 bases at V and 0 bases at J, with 10 bases between the two ends.

The V and J genes are TRBV30 and TRBJ1-2; the D gene is possibly TRBD1 (5 bases). V lost 3 bases to trimming and J lost 7 bases, with 15 bases between them. Germline CDR1 and CDR2: GTSNPN and SVGIG (reference sequence). This CDR3 is built from 13 residues. CDR3 coding DNA: TGTGCCTGGAGCCCTTTGGGGGGAAGTGGCTACACCTTC. Protein sequence: CAWSPLGGSGYTF.

The J gene is TRBJ2-7, the V gene TRBV20-1, with TRBD2 matching 8 bases. Losses at the gene ends were 0 bases for V and 2 bases for J; bases not matched to a gene: 18. Germline V gene sequence: CDR1 DFQATT, CDR2 SNEGSKA (reference sequence). This CDR3 is 19 amino acids long. CDR3 sequence (DNA): TGCAGTGCTAGAGATTCCCTGGCGGGAGGAAAACAACTAACCTACGAGCAGTACTTC. It encodes CSARDSLAGGKQLTYEQYF.

This clonotype was detected ten times or more. This chain joins TRBV29-1 and TRBJ2-5, with TRBD2 as a possible D gene (5 bases). V lost 5 bases and J 1 base, leaving 11 bases between the germline ends. CDR3 length equals 13 residues. Germline CDR1 and CDR2: SQVTM and ANQGSEA. The CDR3 DNA sequence: TGCAGCGTTCGGGATACACCCCAAGAGACCCAGTACTTC. Translated, it gives CSVRDTPQETQYF.

This clonotype was observed many times. J is TRBJ2-7 and V is TRBV5-1, with 8 bases fitting TRBD1. The ends lost 0 bases at V and 2 bases at J; junction bases unmatched: 4. Germline V gene sequence: CDR1 SGHRS, CDR2 YFSETQ. The CDR3 loop spans 15 amino acids. In DNA form, the CDR3 reads TGCGCCAGCAGCTTGGAGACAGGGGCCCCCTACGAGCAGTACTTC. It yields the protein CASSLETGAPYEQYF.

This chain connects TRBV6-5 to TRBJ2-1; D uncertain. Germline CDR1 is MNHEY and CDR2 is SVGAGI. Trimming shortened V by 2 bases and J by 3 bases, and 5 bases separated the two germline ends. The CDR3 has 13 amino acids. CDR3 protein: CASSYAGYNEQFF. The CDR3 DNA follows: TGTGCCAGCAGTTACGCAGGCTACAATGAGCAGTTCTTC.

Here the CDR3 reads CASAREVGTDTQYF. As DNA, the CDR3 is TGTGCCAGCGCCAGGGAAGTCGGCACAGATACGCAGTATTTT. The chain links TRBV12-3 or TRBV12-4 to TRBJ2-3; D is perhaps TRBD1 (5 bases). This CDR3 comprises 14 residues. V dropped 8 bases and J dropped 1 base, with 13 bases sitting between them.

Ten or more counts support this clonotype. V is TRBV5-1 and J is TRBJ1-6, with 8 bases aligning to TRBD1. Germline loops: CDR1 SGHRS, CDR2 YFSETQ. V was pared by 3 bases and J by 10 bases, with 9 bases of the junction left unmatched. This CDR3 region has 15 residues. CDR3 in amino acids: CASSSFGQGGSPLHF. The CDR3 DNA reads TGCGCCAGCAGCTCCTTCGGACAGGGAGGCTCACCCCTCCACTTT.

In its sample, this clonotype was seen many times. The chain links TRBV20-1 to TRBJ2-7; D not certain. The CDR3 totals 17 residues. V was pared by 2 bases and J by 3 bases, with 23 bases between. CDR1 DFQATT and CDR2 SNEGSKA come from the germline V gene (reference sequence). The CDR3 here is CSARIPLRAVYSYEQYF. In nucleotides, the CDR3 is TGCAGTGCTAGAATCCCTCTTCGGGCAGTCTACAGCTACGAGCAGTACTTC.

This clonotype has a count of ten or more. This chain connects TRBV29-1 to TRBJ2-7; possibly TRBD1 for D (6 bases). Trimming stripped 5 bases from V and 0 bases from J, with 11 bases between. CDR1 is SQVTM, CDR2 ANQGSEA, per germline. CDR3 length: 13 residues. CDR3 DNA: TGCAGCGTTAAGGGACACGGCTCCTACGAGCAGTACTTC. This sequence encodes CSVKGHGSYEQYF.

This clonotype was observed at least ten times. The chain has TRBV13 and TRBJ2-3; perhaps TRBD2 as D (6 bases). V was clipped by 5 bases and J by 6 bases, with 12 bases between them. This CDR3 has 13 amino acids. Germline V gives CDR1 PRHDT, CDR2 FYEKMQ (reference sequence). The CDR3 spells CASSPTSSDTQYF. For the CDR3, the DNA is TGTGCCAGCAGCCCGACTAGTTCTGATACGCAGTATTTT.

The chain recombines TRBV4-3 with TRBJ1-5, with a tentative D call TRBD1 (5 bases). CDR3 size: 15 residues. Per the germline V gene, CDR1 is LGHNA and CDR2 is YSLEER. Trimming shortened V by 0 bases and J by 6 bases, and 12 bases separated the two germline ends. The CDR3 DNA reads TGCGCCAGCAGCCAAGATCTGGGGGGGAGTCAGCCCCAGCATTTT. This translates into CASSQDLGGSQPQHF.

Only a few counts were recorded for this clonotype. The gene calls are TRBV2 and TRBJ1-1; the D is unclear. CDR1 is SNHLY, CDR2 FYNNEI, per germline. Trimming removed 11 bases from V and 1 base from J, with 11 bases in between. The CDR3 has 12 residues. The CDR3 sequence is CAFGQKNTEAFF. CDR3 DNA: TGTGCCTTCGGGCAGAAGAACACTGAAGCTTTCTTT. Full variable domain (missing parts from reference TRBV2 and TRBJ1-1): EPEVTQTPSHQVTQMGQEVILRCVPISNHLYFYWYRQILGQKVEFLVSFYNNEISEKSEIFDDQFSVERPDGSNFTLKIRSTKLEDSAMYFCAFGQKNTEAFFGQGTRLTVV.

This clonotype was seen only a few times. V usage is TRBV11-1 and J usage is TRBJ1-3; 7 bases align to TRBD1. V lost 7 bases to trimming and J lost 0 bases; unmatched junction nucleotides: 18. Looked up from germline, CDR1 is SGHAT and CDR2 is FQDESV (reference sequence). This CDR3 is 19 amino acids long. The CDR3, as DNA: TGTGCCAGCAACCAATTACAGGGGTGGTATAACAGCTCTGGAAACACCATATATTTT. Translated, it gives CASNQLQGWYNSSGNTIYF.

At least ten counts were recorded for this clonotype. This sequence joins TRBV7-9 and TRBJ2-7; D perhaps matches TRBD1 (5 bases). Per germline, CDR1 SEHNR and CDR2 FQNEAQ (reference sequence). V shed 1 base and J shed 4 bases, with 17 bases lying between them. The CDR3 loop spans 16 amino acids. The CDR3, as DNA: TGTGCCAGCAGCTTAGGTGTCAGCCCCACAGGATACGAGCAGTACTTC. Residues: CASSLGVSPTGYEQYF.

CDR3: CSIGGGYEQYF. CDR3 in DNA: TGCAGCATAGGAGGGGGCTACGAGCAGTACTTC. This rearrangement joins TRBV29-1 to TRBJ2-7, with D possibly being TRBD1 or TRBD2 (6 bases each). The germline CDR1 and CDR2 sequences are SQVTM and ANQGSEA. This CDR3 comprises 11 residues. Trimming removed 8 bases from V and 3 bases from J, with 11 bases in between.

Remarks on this clonotype: One end of the junction fails to match germline, which may point to a read error. The chain carries TRBV2 and TRBJ2-3; possibly TRBD2 for D (5 bases). This CDR3 contains 16 residues. Germline V gives CDR1 SNHLY, CDR2 FYNNEI. This CDR3 reads CAGSWELAGSTDTQYF. CDR3 nucleotides: TGTGCCGGCAGCTGGGAGTTGGCGGGTTCCACAGATACGCAGTATTTT. Full variable domain (missing parts from reference TRBV2 and TRBJ2-3): EPEVTQTPSHQVTQMGQEVILRCVPISNHLYFYWYRQILGQKVEFLVSFYNNEISEKSEIFDDQFSVERPDGSNFTLKIRSTKLEDSAMYFCAGSWELAGSTDTQYFGPGTRLTVL.

This clonotype came up a few times. The junction does not match germline at one end; this may be a read error. The V call is TRBV20-1, the J call TRBJ2-7; possible D gene TRBD2, 6 bases. This CDR3 is built from 14 residues. Germline V gene lookup returns CDR1 DFQATT and CDR2 SNEGSKA (reference sequence). The CDR3 reads CSAGELASVYEQYF. CDR3 nucleotide sequence: TGCAGTGCTGGAGAACTAGCATCAGTCTACGAGCAGTACTTC.

This rearrangement joins TRBV7-9 to TRBJ2-7; D is unresolved. CDR3 length equals 15 residues. Between the trimmed V and J ends, which lost 1 base and 7 bases, there was a span of 17 bases. The germline V gene encodes CDR1 SEHNR and CDR2 FQNEAQ (reference sequence). CDR3 in DNA: TGTGCCAGCAGCTTAGTCAGAGCGTTTTCGTTGGAGCAGTACTTC. It specifies CASSLVRAFSLEQYF.

The chain combines TRBV20-1 with TRBJ2-7; perhaps TRBD2 as D (6 bases). The CDR3 runs 14 residues. Per the germline V gene, CDR1 is DFQATT and CDR2 is SNEGSKA (reference sequence). V was cut by 1 base and J by 5 bases, with 15 bases left in between. The DNA for the CDR3 is TGCAGTGCTAGAGCATTGGAGGGTATAAACGAGCAGTACTTC. As protein: CSARALEGINEQYF.

The V and J genes are TRBV12-3 or TRBV12-4 and TRBJ2-7; D gene uncertain. This CDR3 spans 12 amino acids. The V gene lost 3 bases and the J gene lost 4 bases, with 7 bases spanning the gap. CDR3 loop: CASSLPFYEQYF. CDR3 bases: TGTGCCAGCAGTTTGCCCTTTTACGAGCAGTACTTC.

The chain joins TRBV11-3 to TRBJ2-1; no clear D. This CDR3 has 14 residues. V lost 5 bases to trimming and J lost 7 bases, with 15 bases between them. Per germline, CDR1 SGHNT and CDR2 YENEEA. The CDR3 DNA follows: TGTGCCAGCAGCCACCTGGAGAGACCTAATGAGCAGTTCTTC. This gives the protein CASSHLERPNEQFF.

This clonotype appeared a few times. The genes are TRBV7-9 and TRBJ2-5; TRBD2 aligns across 7 bases. Germline V gene lookup returns CDR1 SEHNR and CDR2 FQNEAQ (reference sequence). The CDR3 totals 13 residues. V lost 11 bases and J lost 2; bases outside the gene matches: 8. Here the CDR3 DNA reads TGTGCCTTCGCGGGAGTCGCACAAGAGACCCAGTACTTC. This gives the protein CAFAGVAQETQYF.

This clonotype was observed at least ten times. DNA for the CDR3: TGTGCCAGCAGCTTAGACCCGGGACACCGGAAAAACATTCAGTACTTC. Translation: CASSLDPGHRKNIQYF. This chain connects TRBV7-8 to TRBJ2-4; D perhaps matches TRBD1 (6 bases). Germline CDR1 SGHVS, CDR2 FQNEAQ. The CDR3 runs to 16 residues. V gave up 1 base and J gave up 4 bases, with 14 bases separating them.

This clonotype occurred a few times. V and J are TRBV5-1 and TRBJ1-1; the match to TRBD1 covers 7 bases. Germline CDR1 is SGHRS and CDR2 is YFSETQ. V shed 3 bases, J shed 1 base, and the junction held 6 bases outside the gene matches. The CDR3 totals 15 residues. The CDR3 reads CASSSRDSSNTEAFF. CDR3 nucleotide sequence: TGCGCCAGCAGCTCGAGGGACAGCTCGAACACTGAAGCTTTCTTT. The variable domain in full, with the rest retrieved from reference TRBV5-1 and TRBJ1-1, is KAGVTQTPRYLIKTRGQQVTLSCSPISGHRSVSWYQQTPGQGLQFLFEYFSETQRNKGNFPGRFSGRQFSNSRSEMNVSTLELGDSALYLCASSSRDSSNTEAFFGQGTRLTVV.

This clonotype came up many times. The V call is TRBV4-2, the J call TRBJ2-7; D gene ambiguous. V dropped 0 bases and J dropped 0 bases, with 12 bases sitting between them. CDR3 length: 16 amino acids. CDR1 and CDR2 (germline): LGHNA, YNFKEQ. CDR3 nucleotides: TGTGCCAGCAGCCAAGATCTTGACATCCCCTCCTACGAGCAGTACTTC. Amino acids: CASSQDLDIPSYEQYF.

This chain uses TRBV7-9 with TRBJ2-7; the D gene is possibly TRBD2 (6 bases). V gave up 5 bases and J gave up 4 bases, with 21 bases separating them. The CDR3 contains 16 residues. Per the germline V gene, CDR1 is SEHNR and CDR2 is FQNEAQ (reference sequence). The CDR3 DNA follows: TGTGCCAGCAGCCCTCCCCTAGCGTCCTCGGGGTACGAGCAGTACTTC. Its protein product is CASSPPLASSGYEQYF.

This clonotype was seen more than once but under ten times. V usage is TRBV7-8 and J usage is TRBJ1-2; the D gene is possibly TRBD1 (5 bases). The length of the CDR3 is 14 residues. With 0 bases removed from V and 6 bases from J, the gap between germline ends came to 11 bases. Germline V CDR1 and CDR2: SGHVS, FQNEAQ. CDR3 DNA sequence: TGTGCCAGCAGCTTAGCGCCGGGGGGTGATGGCTACACCTTC. Amino acid sequence: CASSLAPGGDGYTF.

At least ten counts were recorded for this clonotype. One end of the junction is discordant with germline, which a read error may explain. The chain employs TRBV7-7 and TRBJ2-5; 7 positions match TRBD2. Germline V lookup: CDR1 SSHAT, CDR2 FNYEAQ (reference sequence). This CDR3 region has 13 residues. The DNA of the CDR3 is TGTGCTAGCAGCTTACGGGGAGGGGAGACCCAGTACTTC. Translating gives CASSLRGGETQYF.

The chain is built from TRBV27 and TRBJ1-2; no clear D. The CDR3 runs to 14 residues. Germline V gene sequence: CDR1 MNHEY, CDR2 SMNVEV (reference sequence). Trimming removed 0 bases at V and 0 bases at J, with 5 bases between. DNA for the CDR3: TGTGCCAGCAGTTTATCGTCGGCTAACTATGGCTACACCTTC. It specifies CASSLSSANYGYTF.